Given below is one TCR beta chain in context. Its target is unknown. This CDR3 has 15 residues. Germline V gives CDR1 SGHTA, CDR2 FQGNSA. Trimming shortened V by 5 bases and J by 0 bases, and 14 bases separated the two germline ends. The data belong to a study of shared clonotypes between healthy human individuals. Study results and caveats: Clonotype sharing among donors was expected to depend on sequencing depth.

The data were produced by immunoSEQ multiplex PCR, yet TCRdb's version contains in-frame clones alone and is incomplete. The top ten clones hold about 0.38% of a sample with about 2.4 million clones, roughly 93% of them seen once. CD45RA+ naive and CD45RA-negative memory subsets were separated from CD4+ cells. V gene TRBV7-2 combines with J gene TRBJ2-7; TRBD1 is a possible D gene (6 bases). This sequence originates from a man aged 18 to 35 in good health. Some clones in this sample may be carry-over from other donors' samples. The sample taken for sequencing was naive CD4+ T cells from PBMCs. Subset meaning: CD45RA+ positively selected. The DNA for the CDR3 is TGTGCCAGCAGCCCAGGGACACCAAGCTCCTACGAGCAGTACTTC. Its translation is CASSPGTPSSYEQYF. The full variable domain, its missing parts supplied by reference TRBV7-2 and TRBJ2-7, is GAGVSQSPSNKVTEKGKDVELRCDPISGHTALYWYRQSLGQGLEFLIYFQGNSAPDKSGLPSDRFSAERTGGSVSTLTIQRTQQEDSAVYLCASSPGTPSSYEQYFGPGTRLTVT.